These 12 T cell receptor beta chains came from one sample sequenced in a study of radiation and T cells in renal cell carcinoma. TCRdb's table, derived via immunoSEQ multiplex PCR, lists solely in-frame clones and lacks some. The data contain some 130,000 clones, over 75% of them singletons. As for time point: blood 2 weeks post-SBRT. Treatment meaning: 15 Gy SBRT to primary tumor, nephrectomy 4 weeks later. This sample comprised blood, obtained from a patient whose treatment included radiotherapy and nephrectomy. These receptors all come from a woman aged 55-69 years with renal cell carcinoma.

The V call is TRBV29-1, the J call TRBJ2-1, with 13 bases lining up with TRBD2. V lost 0 bases, J lost 6 bases, and 8 bases stayed unmatched. The CDR3 is 17 amino acids. Germline CDR1 reads SQVTM; CDR2 reads ANQGSEA. The CDR3 region has the DNA TGCAGCGTTGAAGATGGGACTAGCGGGGTAACGGGCAATGAGCAGTTCTTC. It is translated as CSVEDGTSGVTGNEQFF.

This chain links TRBV5-1 with TRBJ1-1; TRBD1 might be the D (5 bases). The CDR3 is made up of 12 amino acids. V was trimmed by 9 bases and J by 5 bases, leaving 14 bases between them. Per germline, CDR1 SGHRS and CDR2 YFSETQ. The DNA of the CDR3 is TGCGCCACTACGGGGGTGGGGACTGAAGCTTTCTTT. It yields the protein CATTGVGTEAFF.

The rearrangement links TRBV6-4 to TRBJ2-3; no definite D call. In germline, CDR1 is MRHNA, CDR2 SNTAGT. The length of the CDR3 is 13 residues. V lost 5 bases, J lost 0 bases, and 6 bases lay in between. The CDR3 spells CASSQESTDTQYF. CDR3 nucleotides: TGTGCCAGCAGTCAGGAGAGCACAGATACGCAGTATTTT.

The chain has TRBV2 and TRBJ1-4; D remains ambiguous. The V end lost 6 bases, the J end lost 4 bases, and 18 bases lay between the germline ends. Looked up from germline, CDR1 is SNHLY and CDR2 is FYNNEI. CDR3 size: 16 residues. The CDR3 spells CASSPQRARVNEKLFF. CDR3 DNA sequence: TGTGCCAGCAGCCCCCAGCGGGCAAGAGTTAATGAAAAACTGTTTTTT.

As regards this clone: The junction does not match germline at one end; this may be a read error. The CDR3 DNA follows: TGTGCCAGCAGCGTAGCCGGGACTCAAAACCCCCTTGGGGAGCAGTACTTC. Its protein product is CASSVAGTQNPLGEQYF. This chain connects TRBV7-2 to TRBJ2-7; maybe TRBD2 (6 bases). The CDR3 is made up of 17 amino acids. From germline, CDR1 is SGHTA and CDR2 FQGNSA.

This clone was found a few times. This chain uses TRBV30 with TRBJ1-1, with D unclear. This CDR3 is built from 13 residues. CDR1 GTSNPN and CDR2 SVGIG come from the germline V gene (reference sequence). V was cut by 3 bases and J by 1 base, with 9 bases left in between. CDR3 coding DNA: TGTGCCTGGAGGCTGGAAAGGAACACTGAAGCTTTCTTT. Protein product: CAWRLERNTEAFF.

The chain has TRBV4-2 and TRBJ2-2; 8 bases fit TRBD1. Germline V lookup: CDR1 LGHNA, CDR2 YNFKEQ. The CDR3 has 15 residues. The V gene end was trimmed by 3 bases and the J gene end by 3 bases; junction bases not matched to a gene: 3. The CDR3 spells CASSQKTGDTGELFF. The CDR3, as DNA: TGTGCCAGCAGCCAGAAGACAGGGGACACCGGGGAGCTGTTTTTT.

The V gene is TRBV14, the J gene TRBJ2-3, with 15 bases that match TRBD2. V lost 2 bases and J lost 4; bases outside the gene matches: 7. Germline V gives CDR1 SGHDN, CDR2 FVKESK. CDR3 length: 18 amino acids. The CDR3 loop reads CASSQRGTSGRSADTQYF. In nucleotides, the CDR3 is TGTGCCAGCAGCCAAAGGGGGACTAGCGGGAGGTCAGCAGATACGCAGTATTTT.

The V gene is TRBV7-9, the J gene TRBJ2-2, with a tentative D call TRBD2 (5 bases). Trimming removed 2 bases at V and 1 base at J, with 11 bases between. The CDR3 runs 16 residues. The germline V gene encodes CDR1 SEHNR and CDR2 FQNEAQ (reference sequence). Here the CDR3 reads CASSLLRELNTGELFF. The CDR3 bases are TGTGCCAGCAGCTTACTGAGGGAGCTGAACACCGGGGAGCTGTTTTTT.

The chain links TRBV10-3 to TRBJ2-5; 16 bases are shared with TRBD2. The J call is in doubt because the DNA end fits TRBJ2-7 better. Per germline, CDR1 ENHRY and CDR2 SYGVKD. CDR3 length equals 18 residues. The CDR3 spells CAIRPSGLAGGPGYEQYF. DNA of the CDR3: TGTGCCATCAGACCCTCGGGACTAGCGGGAGGGCCGGGGTACGAGCAGTACTTC.

V gene TRBV28 combines with J gene TRBJ1-4; D is unclear. There are 12 residues in the CDR3. Germline V gene sequence: CDR1 MDHEN, CDR2 SYDVKM. V shed 6 bases and J shed 8 bases, with 10 bases lying between them. The CDR3, as DNA: TGTGCCAGCAGCCCAGTCGGGGAAAAACTGTTTTTT. It codes for CASSPVGEKLFF.

CDR3 region: CASSFGTGYLNTEAFF. The CDR3, as DNA: TGTGCCAGCAGCTTCGGGACAGGGTATCTAAACACTGAAGCTTTCTTT. This chain connects TRBV5-6 to TRBJ1-1; 9 positions match TRBD1. Unmatched junction bases numbered 7, after V lost 2 bases and J lost 2 bases. This CDR3 has 16 amino acids. The germline V gene encodes CDR1 SGHDT and CDR2 YYEEEE.